These 4 T cell receptor beta chains originate from one sample sequenced in a study of blood T cells in healthy people across ages. A second PCR of 7 to 11 cycles used a sample-barcoded 5' primer and a J-beta primer mix. TCRdb re-analysed the 5' RACE reads in MiXCR, keeping a single row per CDR3 protein. The sample holds 550,000 to 750,000 distinct CDR3 sequences; 20% to 25% are singletons and the top ten take 3% to 4%. The specimen was blood. The receptors come from a man aged 70 or older in good health.

Comment on this clonotype: Here the CDR3 omits its conserved ending phenylalanine or tryptophan, so a read error is the likely source. The V and J genes are TRBV3-1 and TRBJ2-3; the match to TRBD2 covers 10 bases. J was trimmed by 6 bases and V by 4 bases; bases with no gene match: 10. CDR1 is LGHDT and CDR2 is YNNKEL in the germline V gene (reference sequence). The CDR3 runs to 16 residues. The CDR3 here is CASSLGLAAGPDTQYL. Here the CDR3 DNA reads TGTGCCAGCAGCCTCGGACTAGCGGCCGGCCCGGATACGCAGTATTTG.

This sequence joins TRBV4-3 and TRBJ1-4, with D unresolved. Germline V gene data show CDR1 as LGHNA and CDR2 as YSLEER. There are 15 residues in the CDR3. V lost 1 base and J 4 bases, leaving 10 bases between the germline ends. CDR3 region: CASSQVTFRNEKLFF. In DNA, the CDR3 is TGCGCCAGCAGCCAAGTTACCTTCCGTAATGAAAAACTGTTTTTT.

This clonotype has just a few counts. The rearrangement links TRBV3-1 to TRBJ2-2, with TRBD1 matching over 8 bases. The CDR3 sequence is 16 residues long. From germline, CDR1 is LGHDT and CDR2 YNNKEL (reference sequence). V lost 4 bases to trimming and J lost 4 bases; unmatched junction nucleotides: 8. The CDR3 bases are TGTGCCAGCAGCCTGTCCGGACAGGGAGGCACCGGGGAGCTGTTTTTT. It yields the protein CASSLSGQGGTGELFF.

V and J are TRBV7-2 and TRBJ1-2, with D hard to call. This CDR3 is built from 15 residues. Germline loops: CDR1 SGHTA, CDR2 FQGNSA. V was shortened by 5 bases and J by 1 base, with 14 bases between the two germline ends. CDR3 loop: CASSPRRMGNYGYTF. The DNA of the CDR3 is TGTGCCAGCAGCCCCCGACGGATGGGTAACTATGGCTACACCTTC. The full variable domain, its missing parts supplied by reference TRBV7-2 and TRBJ1-2, is GAGVSQSPSNKVTEKGKDVELRCDPISGHTALYWYRQSLGQGLEFLIYFQGNSAPDKSGLPSDRFSAERTGGSVSTLTIQRTQQEDSAVYLCASSPRRMGNYGYTFGSGTRLTVV.